By its share, the clone carrying this T cell receptor beta chain is medium-sized. This CDR3 contains 13 residues. Germline V lookup: CDR1 MNHEY, CDR2 SMNVEV (reference sequence). Trimming shortened V by 0 bases and J by 7 bases, and 10 bases separated the two germline ends. These data are taken from a study of graft-versus-host responses after intestinal transplantation. The graft tissue was processed, and this released both intraepithelial and lamina propria lymphocytes. Assay used: immunoSEQ multiplex PCR; TCRdb lists only in-frame clones, some missing. This table has around 35,000 clones, about nine tenths appearing once.

This sequence was found in a human patient who received an intestinal transplant, so some T cells may come from the graft donor. The chain joins TRBV27 to TRBJ2-7; no clear D. The sample here was ileum tissue, taken 200 to 210 days after intestinal transplant. This chain's CDR3 is CASSLSLPGEQYF. CDR3 DNA: TGTGCCAGCAGTTTATCCTTGCCGGGTGAGCAGTACTTC.